These 32 T cell receptor beta chains were sequenced from one sample in a study of cytomegalovirus exposure and HLA in healthy donors. Primers included in the PCR were 60 Vbeta and 13 Jbeta primers. Libraries were prepared by immunoSEQ multiplex PCR; TCRdb keeps only in-frame clonotypes and omits some of them. The sample lists over 150,000 clones; approximately 78% were seen once. Specimen: PBMCs. All receptors come from a woman in her thirties in good health and CMV-seropositive.

The CDR3 here is CASSTDRGWSNQPQHF. CDR3 coding DNA: TGTGCCAGCAGTACCGACAGGGGTTGGAGCAATCAGCCCCAGCATTTT. This chain links TRBV2 with TRBJ1-5; 8 bases line up with TRBD1. Looked up from germline, CDR1 is SNHLY and CDR2 is FYNNEI. This CDR3 spans 16 amino acids. V lost 5 bases, J lost 1 base, and 7 bases stayed unmatched. Full variable domain (missing parts from reference TRBV2 and TRBJ1-5): EPEVTQTPSHQVTQMGQEVILRCVPISNHLYFYWYRQILGQKVEFLVSFYNNEISEKSEIFDDQFSVERPDGSNFTLKIRSTKLEDSAMYFCASSTDRGWSNQPQHFGDGTRLSIL.

The rearrangement joins TRBV21-1 to TRBJ2-5; the table names TRBD2, a call not compared with the DNA. TRBV21-1 is listed as a pseudogene. There are 14 residues in the CDR3. The CDR3 DNA follows: TGTGCCAGCAGCAAAGTCCGGGGGGGAGAGACCCAGTACTTC. Its protein product is CASSKVRGGETQYF.

The rearrangement links TRBV5-1 to TRBJ1-4; TRBD1 matches 7 bases. Trimming at V came to 0 bases and at J to 6 bases, leaving 5 bases not matched to a gene. Germline V gene lookup returns CDR1 SGHRS and CDR2 YFSETQ. The length of the CDR3 is 15 residues. The CDR3: CASSLARGEYEKLFF. The CDR3 DNA is TGCGCCAGCAGCTTGGCCAGGGGGGAGTATGAAAAACTGTTTTTT.

The chain has TRBV5-4 and TRBJ2-3; 10 nucleotides line up with TRBD2. V lost 2 bases and J lost 8; bases outside the gene matches: 11. This CDR3 region has 16 residues. Germline V CDR1 and CDR2: SGHNT, YYREEE (reference sequence). The CDR3: CASSLGTSAEKGTQYF. DNA for the CDR3: TGTGCCAGCAGCTTAGGGACTAGCGCGGAGAAGGGTACGCAGTATTTT.

The rearrangement links TRBV27 to TRBJ2-1, with 8 bases identical to TRBD2. Germline V gene lookup returns CDR1 MNHEY and CDR2 SMNVEV (reference sequence). The CDR3 loop spans 15 amino acids. The junction had 14 bases not matched to a gene; V was cut back by 7 bases and J by 9 bases. The DNA of the CDR3 is TGTGCCAGCACTTACGGGGGGGGGCCTGGGGGTGAGCAGTTCTTC. As protein: CASTYGGGPGGEQFF.

V gene TRBV27 combines with J gene TRBJ1-2, with 10 bases that match TRBD1. CDR1 is MNHEY and CDR2 is SMNVEV in the germline V gene (reference sequence). The CDR3 has 17 amino acids. With 4 bases clipped from V and 2 bases from J, the junction kept 10 bases outside the gene matches. CDR3 sequence: CASSSSGTGVDNYGYTF. DNA of the CDR3: TGTGCCAGCAGTTCCTCCGGGACAGGGGTAGACAACTATGGCTACACCTTC.

This chain joins TRBV19 and TRBJ2-5; 7 bases align to TRBD1. The CDR3 length is 15 residues. Trimming removed 5 bases from V and 0 bases from J; junction bases left unmatched: 6. CDR1 and CDR2 from the germline V gene are LNHDA and SQIVND (reference sequence). CDR3: CASSVGTAYQETQYF. The CDR3 region has the DNA TGTGCCAGTAGTGTAGGGACAGCGTACCAAGAGACCCAGTACTTC.

The genes are TRBV9 and TRBJ2-1; TRBD1 might be the D (5 bases). There are 12 residues in the CDR3. Per germline, CDR1 SGDLS and CDR2 YYNGEE. Trimming left V 4 bases short and J 7 bases short, with 9 bases between. The CDR3 DNA reads TGTGCCAGCAGCCCGGCAGGGAATGAGCAGTTCTTC. It encodes CASSPAGNEQFF.

This rearrangement joins TRBV2 to TRBJ2-7, with 8 bases matching TRBD2. This CDR3 is built from 16 residues. V lost 2 bases and J lost 0; bases outside the gene matches: 6. Germline loops: CDR1 SNHLY, CDR2 FYNNEI. The CDR3 spells CASSESGGPSSYEQYF. CDR3 DNA: TGTGCCAGCAGTGAAAGCGGGGGCCCCTCCTCCTACGAGCAGTACTTC. The full variable domain, completed using reference TRBV2 and TRBJ2-7, is EPEVTQTPSHQVTQMGQEVILRCVPISNHLYFYWYRQILGQKVEFLVSFYNNEISEKSEIFDDQFSVERPDGSNFTLKIRSTKLEDSAMYFCASSESGGPSSYEQYFGPGTRLTVT.

The rearrangement joins TRBV28 to TRBJ2-7, with 16 bases that match TRBD2. The CDR3 length is 18 residues. Trimming removed 4 bases from V and 0 bases from J; junction bases left unmatched: 6. Germline CDR1 and CDR2: MDHEN and SYDVKM. The CDR3 loop reads CASSSGTSGGASSYEQYF. The CDR3 coding sequence is TGTGCCAGCAGTTCGGGGACTAGCGGGGGGGCGAGCTCCTACGAGCAGTACTTC.

The genes are TRBV5-1 and TRBJ1-5, with D perhaps TRBD1 (5 bases). The length of the CDR3 is 13 residues. V was cut by 4 bases and J by 4 bases, with 9 bases left in between. Germline V gene sequence: CDR1 SGHRS, CDR2 YFSETQ. The CDR3 nucleotides read TGCGCCAGCAGCCCGGACATGAATCAGCCCCAGCATTTT. Translating it yields CASSPDMNQPQHF.

In this sample, this clone turned up a few times. The genes are TRBV2 and TRBJ1-5; the D is unclear. Germline V CDR1 and CDR2: SNHLY, FYNNEI. V lost 6 bases to trimming and J lost 6 bases, with 6 bases between them. The CDR3 length is 11 residues. The CDR3, as DNA: TGTGCCAGCAGGGCGGGTCAGCCCCAGCATTTT. This encodes CASRAGQPQHF. The whole variable domain, remainder taken from reference TRBV2 and TRBJ1-5, is EPEVTQTPSHQVTQMGQEVILRCVPISNHLYFYWYRQILGQKVEFLVSFYNNEISEKSEIFDDQFSVERPDGSNFTLKIRSTKLEDSAMYFCASRAGQPQHFGDGTRLSIL.

The rearrangement links TRBV28 to TRBJ2-5; 10 nucleotides line up with TRBD1. V lost 4 bases to trimming and J lost 3 bases; unmatched junction nucleotides: 5. The germline V gene encodes CDR1 MDHEN and CDR2 SYDVKM. This CDR3 comprises 15 residues. The CDR3 spells CASSWTGGVEETQYF. The CDR3 bases are TGTGCCAGCAGTTGGACAGGGGGGGTAGAAGAGACCCAGTACTTC.

This chain connects TRBV5-1 to TRBJ2-5; D is possibly TRBD2 (6 bases). The CDR3 sequence is 14 residues long. The V and J ends lost 0 bases and 5 bases respectively, with 11 bases between them. Germline V gene lookup returns CDR1 SGHRS and CDR2 YFSETQ. The CDR3 DNA follows: TGCGCCAGCAGCTTGGCCGCAGGGAGGGAGACCCAGTACTTC. Translation: CASSLAAGRETQYF.

The J gene is TRBJ2-3, the V gene TRBV7-3, with 7 positions matching TRBD1. Germline V lookup: CDR1 SGHTA, CDR2 FQGTGA. V shed 4 bases, J shed 2 bases, and the junction held 6 bases outside the gene matches. The CDR3 runs to 15 residues. CDR3 loop: CASSSGQVLTDTQYF. CDR3 sequence (DNA): TGTGCCAGCAGCTCCGGACAGGTGCTCACAGATACGCAGTATTTT.

This chain uses TRBV9 with TRBJ2-1; 7 bases map to TRBD1. The CDR3 sequence is 15 residues long. Germline V gene sequence: CDR1 SGDLS, CDR2 YYNGEE. V gave up 0 bases and J gave up 4 bases; unmatched junction bases: 4. CDR3 residues: CASSVEGTVYNEQFF. As DNA, the CDR3 is TGTGCCAGCAGCGTAGAGGGGACAGTTTACAATGAGCAGTTCTTC.

The chain has TRBV6-5 and TRBJ1-2; D gene unclear. The germline V and J ends were trimmed by 4 bases and 4 bases, with 13 bases remaining between them. The CDR3 is made up of 14 amino acids. The germline V gene encodes CDR1 MNHEY and CDR2 SVGAGI. The CDR3 region is CASSSRGISYGYTF. CDR3 bases: TGTGCCAGCAGTTCCCGCGGGATCTCCTATGGCTACACCTTC.

This clone has just a few counts. The rearrangement joins TRBV10-3 to TRBJ1-5, with D uncertain. V lost 1 base and J lost 5, with 9 bases in between. Per the germline V gene, CDR1 is ENHRY and CDR2 is SYGVKD. The CDR3 spans 14 residues. This CDR3 reads CAISELEEDQPQHF. DNA of the CDR3: TGTGCCATCAGTGAGTTGGAGGAAGATCAGCCCCAGCATTTT.

The genes are TRBV30 and TRBJ1-6; TRBD1 matches 7 bases. Germline CDR1 and CDR2: GTSNPN and SVGIG (reference sequence). CDR3 length: 16 residues. V lost 1 base and J lost 4; bases outside the gene matches: 7. CDR3 amino acids: CAWSGGQDYYNSPLHF. The CDR3 bases are TGTGCCTGGAGTGGCGGACAGGACTATTATAATTCACCCCTCCACTTT.

The rearrangement uses TRBV6-5 and TRBJ1-1; perhaps TRBD1 as D (5 bases). V was clipped by 1 base and J by 5 bases, with 8 bases between them. The germline V gene has CDR1 MNHEY and CDR2 SVGAGI. This CDR3 has 13 amino acids. CDR3 loop: CASSYLGGTEAFF. The CDR3 coding sequence is TGTGCCAGCAGTTACTTGGGGGGAACTGAAGCTTTCTTT.

The chain joins TRBV11-2 to TRBJ1-1; 8 bases line up with TRBD1. This CDR3 contains 14 residues. Germline CDR1 is SGHAT and CDR2 is FQNNGV. The junction had 7 bases not matched to a gene; V was cut back by 5 bases and J by 5 bases. The DNA of the CDR3 is TGTGCCAGCAGCCCGGACCGGACAGGGACTGAAGCTTTCTTT. The encoded protein is CASSPDRTGTEAFF.

This clone occurred once. The V and J genes are TRBV2 and TRBJ2-7; possibly TRBD1 for D (6 bases). Trimming took 2 bases from V and 2 from J, leaving 16 bases between them. The CDR3 length is 16 residues. Germline lookup yields CDR1 SNHLY and CDR2 FYNNEI. CDR3 residues: CASSERSGAIPYEQYF. As DNA, the CDR3 is TGTGCCAGCAGTGAAAGATCAGGGGCCATTCCCTACGAGCAGTACTTC.

The chain recombines TRBV6-5 with TRBJ1-6; D is unresolved. Per germline, CDR1 MNHEY and CDR2 SVGAGI. The length of the CDR3 is 13 residues. Deletions cut 0 bases from V and 7 bases from J, with 4 bases between. The CDR3 nucleotides are TGTGCCAGCAGTTACTCCCTCAATTCACCCCTCCACTTT. Residues: CASSYSLNSPLHF.

V and J are TRBV6-1 and TRBJ1-5; D is possibly TRBD1 (6 bases). Per the germline V gene, CDR1 is MNHNS and CDR2 is SASEGT. The V end lost 6 bases, the J end lost 6 bases, and 12 bases lay between the germline ends. The CDR3 contains 13 residues. CDR3 coding DNA: TGTGCCAGCAGACCCGGACAGACTCAGCCCCAGCATTTT. Its translation: CASRPGQTQPQHF.

DNA for the CDR3: TGTGCCAGCTCACCGGGCGGCACAGATACGCAGTATTTT. Its translation is CASSPGGTDTQYF. The rearrangement joins TRBV18 to TRBJ2-3; D is unresolved. This CDR3 comprises 13 residues. Per the germline V gene, CDR1 is KGHSH and CDR2 is LQKENI. V was trimmed by 3 bases and J by 1 base, leaving 5 bases between them.

The chain couples TRBV7-2 to TRBJ2-3; D is undetermined. There are 12 residues in the CDR3. V lost 5 bases to trimming and J lost 4 bases, with 7 bases between them. Looked up from germline, CDR1 is SGHTA and CDR2 is FQGNSA. In DNA form, the CDR3 reads TGTGCCAGCAGCGGTCGGGCAGATACGCAGTATTTT. This translates into CASSGRADTQYF.

The rearrangement joins TRBV2 to TRBJ2-2; TRBD1 agrees at 7 bases. Trimming at V came to 4 bases and at J to 7 bases, leaving 12 bases not matched to a gene. The V gene's germline CDR1 is SNHLY and CDR2 FYNNEI. The CDR3 is 16 residues long. CDR3 sequence reads: CASSADRPMNGGELFF. CDR3 nucleotides: TGTGCCAGCAGTGCGGACAGGCCAATGAATGGCGGGGAGCTGTTTTTT.

This clone has a handful of counts. This chain joins TRBV7-6 and TRBJ2-3; 11 bases are shared with TRBD2. Germline CDR1 and CDR2: SGHVS and FNYEAQ. Trimming at V came to 6 bases and at J to 5 bases, leaving 4 bases not matched to a gene. The CDR3 totals 14 residues. The CDR3 loop reads CASSLSGGVDTQYF. The CDR3 nucleotides read TGTGCCAGCAGTCTTAGCGGGGGGGTAGATACGCAGTATTTT.

As DNA, the CDR3 is TGCGCCAGCAGCCAGGAATACATCCGGGGGGGCTACACCTTC. It is translated as CASSQEYIRGGYTF. V and J are TRBV4-3 and TRBJ1-2, with D perhaps TRBD1 (5 bases). Between the trimmed V and J ends, which lost 3 bases and 8 bases, there was a span of 16 bases. Looked up from germline, CDR1 is LGHNA and CDR2 is YSLEER. The CDR3 has 14 residues.

Remarks on this clone: The junction does not match germline at one end; this may be a read error. V and J are TRBV19 and TRBJ2-3; D is undetermined. The CDR3 totals 10 residues. Germline CDR1 LNHDA, CDR2 SQIVND (reference sequence). CDR3 in DNA: TGTGCCAGTGGCACATATACGCAGTATTTT. The encoded protein is CASGTYTQYF.

This chain joins TRBV7-7 and TRBJ2-2; 7 positions agree with TRBD1. This CDR3 comprises 12 residues. Germline V gene sequence: CDR1 SSHAT, CDR2 FNYEAQ (reference sequence). Trimming took 6 bases from V and 8 from J; bases not matched to a gene: 3. The CDR3 nucleotides read TGTGCCAGCAGGCGACAGGGAGGGGAGCTGTTTTTT. This encodes CASRRQGGELFF.

The J gene is TRBJ1-2, the V gene TRBV29-1; TRBD1 agrees at 8 bases. V dropped 1 base and J dropped 2; count of bases not matched to a gene: 9. The CDR3 extends over 16 amino acids. Per the germline V gene, CDR1 is SQVTM and CDR2 is ANQGSEA. Here the CDR3 reads CSVEGVQGAPNYGYTF. In DNA form, the CDR3 reads TGCAGCGTTGAAGGGGTCCAGGGGGCGCCGAACTATGGCTACACCTTC. The whole variable domain, remainder taken from reference TRBV29-1 and TRBJ1-2, is SAVISQKPSRDICQRGTSLTIQCQVDSQVTMMFWYRQQPGQSLTLIATANQGSEATYESGFVIDKFPISRPNLTFSTLTVSNMSPEDSSIYLCSVEGVQGAPNYGYTFGSGTRLTVV.